This T cell receptor (beta chain) was captured in a study of T cells after yellow fever vaccination. Study outcomes and limitations: The presence of abundant clonotypes contaminating from the bulk population was possible in FACS-sorted repertoires. The secondary T-cell response peaked on day 5, not day 15, but was weaker. A minor fraction of clonotypes spanned both CD4 and CD8 compartments.

Ten or more counts support this clonotype. The antigen is not known. V was pared by 4 bases and J by 4 bases, with 20 bases between. The CDR3 contains 17 residues. The V gene's germline CDR1 is LGHNA and CDR2 YNFKEQ. Universal primer sites and UMIs were introduced during 5'RACE template-switching synthesis of TCR cDNA. TCRdb called the 5' RACE reads again in MiXCR, with one record for every CDR3 protein. The table lists 100,000 to 150,000 distinct CDR3 sequences, under 9% of them singletons. This material consisted of CD8+ T cells sorted from PBMCs, taken on the day of the yellow fever booster vaccination. The receptor was isolated from a young man who received the YFV17D yellow fever vaccine. The chain joins TRBV4-2 to TRBJ1-5, with a weak D call TRBD1 (6 bases). The CDR3 loop is CASSPYREWYPNQPQHF. For the CDR3, the DNA is TGTGCCAGCAGCCCGTACAGGGAATGGTACCCTAATCAGCCCCAGCATTTT.